The source of this T cell receptor (beta chain) is a study of T cells after posttransplantation cyclophosphamide. Notes on the study in general: TRB overlap between skin or GI tissue T cells and blood was limited. Later blood repertoires were often dominated by clones from the donor CD8+ memory compartment. TRB clonality was highly associated with recipient CMV seropositivity and reactivation.

With regard to this clone: No antigen is known for it.

Cyclophosphamide on days +3 and +4 followed busulfan-fludarabine conditioning and a marrow graft. Clones were sequenced by immunoSEQ multiplex PCR, and TCRdb holds only the in-frame ones, with some missing. The table shows some 37,000 clones, with about three quarters occurring only once. The J segment lost 0 bases and the V segment lost 3 bases, leaving 5 bases of the junction unmatched. Germline V gene data show CDR1 as SGHRS and CDR2 as YFSETQ. CDR3 length equals 16 residues. The specimen was CD4+ T cells sorted from blood, collected 1,700 to 2,000 days after a stem cell transplant with posttransplant cyclophosphamide. V is TRBV5-1 and J is TRBJ1-3; 8 bases align to TRBD1. The clonotype originates from a female patient in her forties or fifties who received an allogeneic stem cell transplant from a related donor, was CMV-positive, and had no GVHD. Some T cells may be the graft donor's. In nucleotides, the CDR3 is TGCGCCAGCAGCTCGACAGGGGCAAACTCTGGAAACACCATATATTTT. Translating gives CASSSTGANSGNTIYF.